One sample yielded the 9 T cell receptor beta chains listed below, sequenced in a study of blood T cell repertoires in COVID-19. The assay was immunoSEQ multiplex PCR, and TCRdb's table has in-frame clones only and misses some. The repertoire holds about 80,000 clones, 90% seen once, with approximately 4% in the top ten. Sequencing was carried out using peripheral blood. The receptors come from an elderly woman with active or convalescent COVID-19.

The rearrangement joins TRBV2 to TRBJ2-1; 7 bases align to TRBD2. There are 14 residues in the CDR3. Germline V gene lookup returns CDR1 SNHLY and CDR2 FYNNEI. Trimming at V came to 4 bases and at J to 4 bases, leaving 4 bases not matched to a gene. CDR3 coding DNA: TGTGCCAGCAGTGGTAGCGGGTCTTACAATGAGCAGTTCTTC. Translated, it gives CASSGSGSYNEQFF.

The CDR3, as DNA: TGTGCCAGTAGGGGCCTTGGGGATACGCAGTATTTT. Its protein is CASRGLGDTQYF. This sequence joins TRBV19 and TRBJ2-3; D call uncertain. This CDR3 region has 12 residues. Germline CDR1 reads LNHDA; CDR2 reads SQIVND (reference sequence). V lost 6 bases, J lost 6 bases, and 10 bases lay in between.

The rearrangement joins TRBV7-2 to TRBJ2-1; 7 nucleotides align to TRBD1. Losses at the gene ends were 0 bases for V and 6 bases for J; bases not matched to a gene: 8. The CDR3 loop spans 16 amino acids. Germline V gene sequence: CDR1 SGHTA, CDR2 FQGNSA. CDR3 in DNA: TGTGCCAGCAGCTTAGCTGGGACAGTGAGAGCCAATGAGCAGTTCTTC. Protein: CASSLAGTVRANEQFF.

The chain carries TRBV6-1 and TRBJ1-5, with D uncertain. The CDR3 runs to 13 residues. V shed 2 bases and J shed 5 bases, with 7 bases lying between them. Germline assignment: CDR1 MNHNS and CDR2 SASEGT. The CDR3 region is CASSESAYQPQHF. Here the CDR3 DNA reads TGTGCCAGCAGTGAAAGCGCCTATCAGCCCCAGCATTTT.

V and J are TRBV15 and TRBJ1-1; 9 bases are shared with TRBD1. With 1 base clipped from V and 1 base from J, the junction kept 1 base outside the gene matches. Germline V gene lookup returns CDR1 LNHNV and CDR2 YYDKDF (reference sequence). The CDR3 extends over 15 amino acids. CDR3 sequence: CATSRGGQGNTEAFF. CDR3 coding DNA: TGTGCCACCAGCAGAGGGGGACAGGGGAACACTGAAGCTTTCTTT.

This chain joins TRBV27 and TRBJ2-7; 9 positions agree with TRBD2. CDR1 is MNHEY and CDR2 is SMNVEV in the germline V gene (reference sequence). The CDR3 has 15 residues. The ends lost 4 bases at V and 3 bases at J; junction bases unmatched: 7. The CDR3 sequence: CASSSPVAGVYEQYF. The CDR3 DNA reads as TGTGCCAGCAGTTCTCCCGTAGCGGGAGTCTACGAGCAGTACTTC.

The J gene is TRBJ2-6, the V gene TRBV14, with D perhaps TRBD1 (5 bases). Trimming cost V 2 bases and J 0 bases, with 11 bases left between them. Germline-derived CDR1 and CDR2 are SGHDN and FVKESK. The CDR3 has 17 amino acids. CDR3 nucleotide sequence: TGTGCCAGCAGCCAACAACAGGCCCCCTCTGGGGCCAACGTCCTGACTTTC. It is translated as CASSQQQAPSGANVLTF.

V gene TRBV5-1 combines with J gene TRBJ2-3; 13 bases line up with TRBD2. V dropped 3 bases and J dropped 4; count of bases not matched to a gene: 2. The CDR3 spans 15 residues. Germline V CDR1 and CDR2: SGHRS, YFSETQ. The CDR3 is CASSSGLAGADTQYF. CDR3 nucleotides: TGCGCCAGCAGCTCAGGACTAGCGGGAGCAGATACGCAGTATTTT.

The CDR3 bases are TGTGCCAGCAGCGTAGATCCTAGGAACATTCAGTACTTC. Amino acids: CASSVDPRNIQYF. The chain is built from TRBV9 and TRBJ2-4; unclear D gene. V was trimmed by 0 bases and J by 7 bases, leaving 8 bases between them. Germline V gene data show CDR1 as SGDLS and CDR2 as YYNGEE. There are 13 residues in the CDR3.